A selection of T cell receptor beta chains follows, all from one sample in a study of control samples from healthy donors and cancer patients. The assay was immunoSEQ multiplex PCR, and TCRdb's table has in-frame clones only and misses some. The data show 120,000 or so clones, with about 89% seen just once and 7.8% held by the top ten. The material sequenced was blood. Receptor source: a woman between 18 and 29 years old in good health. Both conserved end residues are part of each CDR3. A D gene is named only where the DNA matches it firmly. Size tells how often a clone was seen (once, few, many) or the class of an expanded clone, and some rows leave it out.

d_call j_call clone_size v_call cdr3_aa cdr3_nt
TRBD1 TRBJ1-2 NA TRBV4-1 CASSQYQGAMGGTYGYTF TGCGCCAGCAGCCAATACCAGGGGGCGATGGGGGGTACCTATGGCTACACCTTC
TRBD2 TRBJ2-7 few TRBV5-4 CASSFRGREGRQYF TGTGCCAGCAGCTTTAGGGGACGGGAGGGCCGGCAGTACTTC
NA TRBJ2-2 NA TRBV5-1 CASSLRPNTGELFF TGCGCCAGCAGCTTACGACCCAACACCGGGGAGCTGTTTTTT
TRBD2 TRBJ2-1 NA TRBV20-1 CSASAPGLAGGRTYNEQFF TGCAGTGCTAGTGCCCCCGGACTAGCGGGGGGGCGTACCTACAATGAGCAGTTCTTC
NA TRBJ2-5 NA TRBV28 CASSRGGGGETQYF TGTGCCAGCAGTAGAGGGGGCGGGGGAGAGACCCAGTACTTC
NA TRBJ1-1 NA TRBV5-4 CASSRTRELNTEAFF TGTGCCAGCAGCCGAACGCGGGAATTGAACACTGAAGCTTTCTTT
NA TRBJ1-3 NA TRBV5-1 CASSLVEGPGGNTIYF TGCGCCAGCAGCTTGGTGGAGGGGCCCGGGGGAAACACCATATATTTT
TRBD1 TRBJ1-5 few TRBV3-1/TRBV3-2 CASSYRGGQPQHF TGTGCCAGCAGCTACAGGGGTGGTCAGCCCCAGCATTTT
NA TRBJ1-3 NA TRBV2 CASSPGGWIGNTIYF TGTGCCAGCAGTCCGGGGGGCTGGATTGGAAACACCATATATTTT
NA TRBJ1-4 NA TRBV11-3 CASSSPVGGRVF TGTGCCAGCAGCTCCCCGGTAGGCGGTCGGGTTTTT
NA TRBJ1-6 NA TRBV3-1/TRBV3-2 CASSQVRNSPLHF TGTGCCAGCAGCCAAGTGAGAAATTCACCCCTCCACTTT
NA TRBJ2-2 NA TRBV21-1 CASRGTEGSTGELFF TGTGCCAGCCGGGGGACGGAGGGAAGTACCGGGGAGCTGTTTTTT
TRBD1 TRBJ1-2 NA TRBV5-1 CASSSDRGGYGYTF TGCGCCAGCAGCTCGGACAGGGGGGGCTATGGCTACACCTTC
NA TRBJ2-7 few TRBV14 CASSQDSLHEQYF TGTGCCAGCAGCCAAGATAGCTTGCACGAGCAGTACTTC
NA TRBJ1-2 NA TRBV6-2/TRBV6-3 CASSQGNYGYTF TGTGCCAGCAGTCAGGGTAACTATGGCTACACCTTC
TRBD1 TRBJ2-7 NA TRBV28 CASTALPGTAHWSSYEQYF TGTGCCAGCACCGCTCTTCCGGGGACAGCCCACTGGAGCTCCTACGAGCAGTACTTC
TRBD2 TRBJ2-1 NA TRBV6-5 CASSYGTSGKNEQFF TGTGCCAGCAGTTACGGGACTAGCGGGAAAAATGAGCAGTTCTTC
NA TRBJ2-7 NA TRBV7-9 CASSLRGRPEVPYEQYF TGTGCCAGCAGCTTAAGAGGGCGCCCGGAGGTCCCCTACGAGCAGTACTTC
TRBD1 TRBJ1-1 NA TRBV29-1 CSVELLTDGTGLGEAFF TGCAGCGTTGAATTATTAACGGACGGGACAGGGTTGGGTGAAGCTTTCTTT
NA TRBJ2-2 once TRBV2 CASSDPWENGELFF TGTGCCAGCAGTGACCCATGGGAGAACGGGGAGCTGTTTTTT
TRBD1 TRBJ2-3 NA TRBV4-2 CASSQVSYRGPDTQYF TGTGCCAGCAGCCAAGTGAGCTACAGGGGGCCAGATACGCAGTATTTT
NA TRBJ1-4 NA TRBV5-4 CASSLKGAYNEKLFF TGTGCCAGCAGCTTGAAGGGAGCATATAATGAAAAACTGTTTTTT